Listed below are T cell receptor beta chains from one sample, sequenced in a study of T cells in Graves' hyperthyroidism and ophthalmopathy. Via MiXCR, TCRdb re-called the multiplex PCR reads, giving one row per CDR3 protein. The table lists 500,000 to 600,000 distinct CDR3 sequences, over 15% of them singletons. The sequencing sample was made of blood. These receptors were collected from a woman younger than 30 with Graves' hyperthyroidism. CDR3s include the opening cysteine and the closing phenylalanine or tryptophan. A D gene is named only where the DNA matches it firmly. Expanded clones get a size class; other rows say once, few or many, or leave the size out.

V gene: TRBV25-1
clone size: -
D gene: -
J gene: TRBJ2-3
CDR3 protein: CASSDGLPGRTDTQYF
CDR3 DNA: TGTGCCAGCAGTGATGGACTTCCAGGTCGCACAGATACGCAGTATTTT

V gene: TRBV7-9
clone size: -
D gene: -
J gene: TRBJ2-5
CDR3 protein: CASSSPSRARQETQYF
CDR3 DNA: TGTGCCAGCAGCTCCCCCTCCCGGGCCAGACAAGAGACCCAGTACTTC

V gene: TRBV5-1
clone size: few
D gene: -
J gene: TRBJ1-5
CDR3 protein: CASSLEGGEIAQHF
CDR3 DNA: TGCGCCAGCAGCTTGGAAGGCGGGGAGATAGCCCAGCATTTT

V gene: TRBV3-1
clone size: many
D gene: -
J gene: TRBJ2-5
CDR3 protein: CASSQGLAVGETQYF
CDR3 DNA: TGTGCCAGCAGCCAAGGATTAGCGGTCGGGGAGACCCAGTACTTC

V gene: TRBV3-1
clone size: -
D gene: -
J gene: TRBJ2-3
CDR3 protein: CASSQAPDTQYF
CDR3 DNA: TGTGCCAGCAGCCAAGCCCCCGATACGCAGTATTTT

V gene: TRBV20-1
clone size: -
D gene: TRBD1
J gene: TRBJ1-3
CDR3 protein: CTRPDRGILWGNTIYF
CDR3 DNA: TGCACAAGGCCGGACAGGGGGATCCTCTGGGGAAACACCATATATTTT

V gene: TRBV6-1
clone size: many
D gene: -
J gene: TRBJ2-1
CDR3 protein: CASSESAESSYNEQFF
CDR3 DNA: TGTGCCAGCAGTGAATCAGCGGAAAGCTCCTACAATGAGCAGTTCTTC

V gene: TRBV29-1
clone size: many
D gene: TRBD1
J gene: TRBJ2-1
CDR3 protein: CSVEEGTGYNEQFF
CDR3 DNA: TGCAGCGTTGAAGAAGGGACAGGGTACAATGAGCAGTTCTTC

V gene: TRBV6-2/TRBV6-3
clone size: many
D gene: -
J gene: TRBJ1-2
CDR3 protein: CASSSSTGRWSYGYTF
CDR3 DNA: TGTGCCAGCAGTTCATCAACAGGGAGATGGAGCTATGGCTACACCTTC

V gene: TRBV15
clone size: few
D gene: -
J gene: TRBJ2-5
CDR3 protein: CATQTGASETQYF
CDR3 DNA: TGTGCCACCCAGACGGGGGCTTCGGAGACCCAGTACTTC

V gene: TRBV7-2
clone size: -
D gene: -
J gene: TRBJ1-2
CDR3 protein: CASSSSRGIPNYGYSF
CDR3 DNA: TGTGCCAGCAGCTCGTCCAGAGGGATCCCTAACTATGGCTACAGCTTC

V gene: TRBV12-3/TRBV12-4
clone size: many
D gene: -
J gene: TRBJ1-2
CDR3 protein: CASSLYSVHYGYTF
CDR3 DNA: TGTGCCAGCAGTTTATACTCCGTGCACTATGGCTACACCTTC

V gene: TRBV12-3/TRBV12-4
clone size: few
D gene: TRBD1
J gene: TRBJ2-3
CDR3 protein: CASSQLRTGEAQYF
CDR3 DNA: TGTGCCAGCAGTCAACTCCGGACAGGCGAGGCGCAGTATTTT

V gene: TRBV7-2
clone size: many
D gene: -
J gene: TRBJ2-7
CDR3 protein: CASSPSGPFSYEQYF
CDR3 DNA: TGTGCCAGCAGCCCCTCCGGGCCGTTCTCCTACGAGCAGTACTTC

V gene: TRBV11-2
clone size: few
D gene: TRBD1
J gene: TRBJ2-3
CDR3 protein: CASSEVGGDRDPDTQYF
CDR3 DNA: TGTGCCAGCAGCGAAGTGGGGGGGGACAGGGACCCAGATACGCAGTATTTT

V gene: TRBV6-2/TRBV6-3
clone size: many
D gene: TRBD1
J gene: TRBJ1-2
CDR3 protein: CASSYTNGQGGNYGYTF
CDR3 DNA: TGTGCCAGCAGTTACACCAACGGACAGGGAGGTAACTATGGCTACACCTTC

V gene: TRBV13
clone size: -
D gene: -
J gene: TRBJ2-1
CDR3 protein: CASSPWSSYNEQFF
CDR3 DNA: TGTGCCAGCAGCCCGTGGAGCTCCTACAATGAGCAGTTCTTC

V gene: TRBV6-1
clone size: few
D gene: -
J gene: TRBJ2-5
CDR3 protein: CASSEYGGSQYF
CDR3 DNA: TGTGCCAGCAGTGAATATGGTGGCAGCCAGTACTTC

V gene: TRBV7-8
clone size: many
D gene: -
J gene: TRBJ1-1
CDR3 protein: CASSLRAGVNTEAFF
CDR3 DNA: TGTGCCAGCAGCTTAAGGGCCGGGGTGAACACTGAAGCTTTCTTT

V gene: TRBV15
clone size: many
D gene: -
J gene: TRBJ1-1
CDR3 protein: CATSRDRAFMNTEAFF
CDR3 DNA: TGTGCCACCAGCAGAGATCGGGCCTTCATGAACACTGAAGCTTTCTTT

V gene: TRBV5-4
clone size: many
D gene: TRBD1
J gene: TRBJ1-4
CDR3 protein: CASSSTGTASNEKLFF
CDR3 DNA: TGTGCCAGCAGCTCAACCGGGACAGCATCTAATGAAAAACTGTTTTTT

V gene: TRBV19
clone size: -
D gene: TRBD2
J gene: TRBJ2-1
CDR3 protein: CASSIVLAGNEQFF
CDR3 DNA: TGTGCCAGTAGTATAGTACTAGCGGGAAATGAGCAGTTCTTC

V gene: TRBV29-1
clone size: few
D gene: TRBD1
J gene: TRBJ2-1
CDR3 protein: CSVGGQGAYNEQFF
CDR3 DNA: TGCAGCGTGGGGGGACAGGGGGCCTACAATGAGCAGTTCTTC

V gene: TRBV28
clone size: -
D gene: -
J gene: TRBJ1-2
CDR3 protein: CAILSGGHGYGYTF
CDR3 DNA: TGTGCCATCCTCAGCGGGGGGCACGGTTATGGCTACACCTTC

V gene: TRBV30
clone size: few
D gene: TRBD1
J gene: TRBJ2-7
CDR3 protein: CAWSVRQGAYEQYF
CDR3 DNA: TGTGCCTGGAGTGTTAGACAGGGGGCCTACGAGCAGTACTTC

V gene: TRBV5-5
clone size: many
D gene: -
J gene: TRBJ1-3
CDR3 protein: CASSRPGQSSGNTIYF
CDR3 DNA: TGTGCCAGCAGTCGTCCCGGACAGTCCTCTGGAAACACCATATATTTT

V gene: TRBV14
clone size: few
D gene: -
J gene: TRBJ2-1
CDR3 protein: CASSQDLVQDREYNEQFF
CDR3 DNA: TGTGCCAGCAGCCAAGATCTTGTTCAGGACAGAGAGTACAATGAGCAGTTCTTC

V gene: TRBV6-5
clone size: -
D gene: -
J gene: TRBJ2-5
CDR3 protein: CASSSPFETQYF
CDR3 DNA: TGTGCCAGCAGTTCTCCGTTTGAGACCCAGTACTTC

V gene: TRBV30
clone size: many
D gene: -
J gene: TRBJ1-2
CDR3 protein: CAWSRSTAYGYTF
CDR3 DNA: TGTGCCTGGAGTCGGTCAACAGCCTATGGCTACACCTTC

V gene: TRBV5-1
clone size: -
D gene: TRBD2
J gene: TRBJ2-5
CDR3 protein: CASTYAPSGGAGETQYF
CDR3 DNA: TGCGCCAGCACCTATGCCCCTAGCGGGGGGGCTGGGGAGACCCAGTACTTC

V gene: TRBV7-2
clone size: -
D gene: TRBD2
J gene: TRBJ2-3
CDR3 protein: CASTTGLAGGMDTQYF
CDR3 DNA: TGTGCCAGCACTACCGGACTAGCGGGAGGGATGGATACGCAGTATTTT

V gene: TRBV14
clone size: -
D gene: -
J gene: TRBJ2-5
CDR3 protein: CASSQAGSQYF
CDR3 DNA: TGTGCCAGCAGCCAAGCGGGGTCCCAGTACTTC

V gene: TRBV2
clone size: many
D gene: TRBD2
J gene: TRBJ2-2
CDR3 protein: CASGLALNTGELFF
CDR3 DNA: TGTGCCAGCGGACTAGCGCTCAACACCGGGGAGCTGTTTTTT

V gene: TRBV15
clone size: -
D gene: TRBD2
J gene: TRBJ2-1
CDR3 protein: CATSRGGVAGNEQFF
CDR3 DNA: TGTGCCACCAGCAGAGGAGGGGTAGCGGGCAATGAGCAGTTCTTC

V gene: TRBV2
clone size: many
D gene: -
J gene: TRBJ1-5
CDR3 protein: CASRTQGRGNQPQHF
CDR3 DNA: TGTGCCAGCAGGACGCAGGGGAGAGGCAATCAGCCCCAGCATTTT

V gene: TRBV18
clone size: many
D gene: TRBD2
J gene: TRBJ2-7
CDR3 protein: CASSPFSGGDSYEQYF
CDR3 DNA: TGTGCCAGCTCACCGTTTAGCGGGGGGGACTCCTACGAGCAGTACTTC

V gene: TRBV19
clone size: -
D gene: -
J gene: TRBJ1-1
CDR3 protein: CASKGLGEGMNTEAFF
CDR3 DNA: TGTGCCAGCAAGGGACTCGGGGAGGGCATGAACACTGAAGCTTTCTTT

V gene: TRBV6-1
clone size: many
D gene: TRBD1
J gene: TRBJ1-4
CDR3 protein: CASSEWSPGQGTTGSEKLFF
CDR3 DNA: TGTGCCAGCAGTGAATGGTCGCCGGGACAGGGGACCACCGGGAGTGAAAAACTGTTTTTT

V gene: TRBV14
clone size: many
D gene: -
J gene: TRBJ2-2
CDR3 protein: CASSQVRNTGELFF
CDR3 DNA: TGTGCCAGCAGCCAAGTGAGGAACACCGGGGAGCTGTTTTTT

V gene: TRBV24-1
clone size: few
D gene: -
J gene: TRBJ2-3
CDR3 protein: CATSWAGRADTQYF
CDR3 DNA: TGTGCCACCAGTTGGGCCGGAAGGGCAGATACGCAGTATTTT

V gene: TRBV6-2/TRBV6-3
clone size: -
D gene: TRBD2
J gene: TRBJ2-1
CDR3 protein: CASSDGWAGVFNEQFF
CDR3 DNA: TGTGCCAGCAGTGACGGCTGGGCGGGAGTTTTCAATGAGCAGTTCTTC

V gene: TRBV7-9
clone size: once
D gene: -
J gene: TRBJ2-7
CDR3 protein: CASSSRESPYEQYF
CDR3 DNA: TGTGCCAGCAGCTCCCGGGAGAGTCCCTACGAGCAGTACTTC

V gene: TRBV30
clone size: few
D gene: -
J gene: TRBJ1-1
CDR3 protein: CAWGHGGGTEAFF
CDR3 DNA: TGTGCCTGGGGTCATGGGGGGGGCACTGAAGCTTTCTTT

V gene: TRBV6-1
clone size: many
D gene: -
J gene: TRBJ2-3
CDR3 protein: CASSEGLDTQYF
CDR3 DNA: TGTGCCAGCAGTGAGGGGCTGGATACGCAGTATTTT

V gene: TRBV7-3
clone size: many
D gene: -
J gene: TRBJ2-2
CDR3 protein: CASRKGHEPGELFF
CDR3 DNA: TGTGCCAGCAGAAAGGGACACGAGCCCGGGGAGCTGTTTTTT

V gene: TRBV7-9
clone size: few
D gene: -
J gene: TRBJ2-6
CDR3 protein: CASSLVEPGANVLTF
CDR3 DNA: TGTGCCAGCAGCTTAGTGGAACCCGGGGCCAACGTCCTGACTTTC

V gene: TRBV18
clone size: -
D gene: -
J gene: TRBJ2-7
CDR3 protein: CASSPVQASYEQYF
CDR3 DNA: TGTGCCAGCTCACCAGTACAGGCTTCCTACGAGCAGTACTTC

V gene: TRBV27
clone size: many
D gene: TRBD2
J gene: TRBJ2-5
CDR3 protein: CASRPTTSGRAGRETQYF
CDR3 DNA: TGTGCCAGCAGGCCGACCACTAGCGGGAGGGCCGGCCGTGAGACCCAGTACTTC

V gene: TRBV11-2
clone size: many
D gene: TRBD1
J gene: TRBJ2-7
CDR3 protein: CASSLGGTGIYEQYF
CDR3 DNA: TGTGCCAGCAGCTTAGGTGGGACAGGGATCTACGAGCAGTACTTC

V gene: TRBV10-2
clone size: -
D gene: -
J gene: TRBJ1-5
CDR3 protein: CASSGGEGNQPQHF
CDR3 DNA: TGCGCCAGCAGTGGTGGGGAGGGCAATCAGCCCCAGCATTTT

V gene: TRBV20-1
clone size: many
D gene: TRBD1
J gene: TRBJ2-7
CDR3 protein: CSAPRTGRSFEQYF
CDR3 DNA: TGCAGTGCACCCAGGACAGGCCGTTCCTTCGAGCAGTACTTC

V gene: TRBV30
clone size: -
D gene: TRBD2
J gene: TRBJ2-1
CDR3 protein: CAWSPFSGLAGAHNEQFF
CDR3 DNA: TGTGCCTGGAGTCCGTTCTCGGGGCTAGCGGGAGCCCACAATGAGCAGTTCTTC

V gene: TRBV20-1
clone size: many
D gene: TRBD2
J gene: TRBJ2-3
CDR3 protein: CSAPGLTTDTQYF
CDR3 DNA: TGCAGTGCTCCGGGACTAACCACAGATACGCAGTATTTT

V gene: TRBV19
clone size: many
D gene: TRBD2
J gene: TRBJ2-1
CDR3 protein: CASSSILAGGLGNEQFF
CDR3 DNA: TGTGCCAGTAGTAGTATACTAGCGGGAGGCTTGGGTAATGAGCAGTTCTTC

V gene: TRBV24-1
clone size: -
D gene: TRBD2
J gene: TRBJ2-1
CDR3 protein: CATSDLGVAGGPNNEQFF
CDR3 DNA: TGTGCCACCAGTGATTTGGGGGTAGCGGGAGGCCCAAACAATGAGCAGTTCTTC

V gene: TRBV6-1
clone size: few
D gene: -
J gene: TRBJ1-1
CDR3 protein: CATNFQRGGTEAFF
CDR3 DNA: TGTGCCACCAATTTTCAAAGGGGGGGCACTGAAGCTTTCTTT

V gene: TRBV7-9
clone size: many
D gene: TRBD1
J gene: TRBJ2-1
CDR3 protein: CASSIRGDRGSYNEQFF
CDR3 DNA: TGTGCCAGCAGCATAAGAGGGGACAGGGGATCCTACAATGAGCAGTTCTTC